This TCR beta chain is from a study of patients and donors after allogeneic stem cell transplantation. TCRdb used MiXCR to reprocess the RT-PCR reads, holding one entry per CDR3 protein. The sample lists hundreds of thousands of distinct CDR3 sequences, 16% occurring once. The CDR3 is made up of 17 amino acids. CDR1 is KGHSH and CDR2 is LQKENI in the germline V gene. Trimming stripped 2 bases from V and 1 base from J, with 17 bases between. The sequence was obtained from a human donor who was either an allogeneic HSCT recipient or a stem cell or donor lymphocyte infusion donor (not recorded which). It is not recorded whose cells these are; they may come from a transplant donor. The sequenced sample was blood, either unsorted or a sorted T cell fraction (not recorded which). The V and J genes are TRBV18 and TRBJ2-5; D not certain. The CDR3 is CASSPLPKLSIQETQYF. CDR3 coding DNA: TGTGCCAGCTCACCATTACCTAAACTGAGTATCCAAGAGACCCAGTACTTC.